The rows below give T cell receptor beta chains drawn from one sample of a study of OX40 agonist ivuxolimab in advanced cancers. Profiled with immunoSEQ multiplex PCR; TCRdb holds only in-frame clones, not every one. This table has tens of thousands of clones, around 80% appearing once. The source was CD4+ or CD8+ T cells sorted from blood, collected in a trial of the OX40 agonist ivuxolimab. The source is an adult with an advanced solid tumor such as melanoma, head and neck, liver or kidney cancer. CDR3s include the opening cysteine and the closing phenylalanine or tryptophan. A D gene is named only where the DNA matches it firmly. Clone size is given for some rows only: seen once, a few or many times, or a class if the clone is expanded.

clone size: -; J gene: TRBJ2-2; V gene: TRBV9; D gene: TRBD2; CDR3 DNA: TGTGCCAGCAGCGTAGGAGGGACTAGTTGGAGGTACGGCAACGGGGAGCTGTTTTTT; CDR3 protein: CASSVGGTSWRYGNGELFF
clone size: -; J gene: TRBJ2-5; V gene: TRBV6-6; D gene: TRBD1; CDR3 DNA: TGTGCCATGGCAGGGACAGATCAAGAGACCCAGTACTTC; CDR3 protein: CAMAGTDQETQYF
clone size: -; J gene: TRBJ1-2; V gene: TRBV15; D gene: TRBD1; CDR3 DNA: TGTGCCACCAGCAGTTCGACAGGGGGCATCGGTGGCTACACCTTC; CDR3 protein: CATSSSTGGIGGYTF
clone size: once; J gene: TRBJ2-3; V gene: TRBV7-2; D gene: -; CDR3 DNA: TGTGCCAGCAGTCAAGAATGGGGCGGGAATACGCAGTATTTT; CDR3 protein: CASSQEWGGNTQYF
clone size: -; J gene: TRBJ2-2; V gene: TRBV29-1; D gene: TRBD1; CDR3 DNA: TGCAGCGGTGGGACAGGGTTCGACACCGGGGAGCTGTTTTTT; CDR3 protein: CSGGTGFDTGELFF
clone size: -; J gene: TRBJ1-5; V gene: TRBV9; D gene: -; CDR3 DNA: TGTGCCAGCAGCGTTGACGACGAGCCCCAGCATTTT; CDR3 protein: CASSVDDEPQHF
clone size: -; J gene: TRBJ1-6; V gene: TRBV30; D gene: TRBD1; CDR3 DNA: TGTGCCTGGAGTGGGACAGGGGGAATTTCACCCCTCCACTTT; CDR3 protein: CAWSGTGGISPLHF
clone size: -; J gene: TRBJ2-7; V gene: TRBV15; D gene: -; CDR3 DNA: TGTGCCACCGGGAGTATCGAAGCGGGCCAAAGATCACAGCAGTACTTC; CDR3 protein: CATGSIEAGQRSQQYF
clone size: -; J gene: TRBJ1-1; V gene: TRBV7-2; D gene: -; CDR3 DNA: TGTGCCAGCAGCTTAGCGCGAGGGTCGGGAACTGAAGCTTTCTTT; CDR3 protein: CASSLARGSGTEAFF
clone size: -; J gene: TRBJ1-2; V gene: TRBV18; D gene: -; CDR3 DNA: TGTGCCAGCTCACCGGACGGGACCTATGGCTACACCTTC; CDR3 protein: CASSPDGTYGYTF
clone size: -; J gene: TRBJ1-5; V gene: TRBV21-1; D gene: -; CDR3 DNA: TGTGCCGTTCGGACGAAGGGGAAGCGGGAGCCCCAGCATTTT; CDR3 protein: CAVRTKGKREPQHF
clone size: -; J gene: TRBJ2-3; V gene: TRBV19; D gene: -; CDR3 DNA: TGTGCCAGTAGCTATAGAGGGACTTGGGCAGATACGCAGTATTTT; CDR3 protein: CASSYRGTWADTQYF
clone size: -; J gene: TRBJ2-7; V gene: TRBV10-3; D gene: TRBD2; CDR3 DNA: TGTGCCATCAGGAACCTAGCGGGCTACGAGCAGTACTTC; CDR3 protein: CAIRNLAGYEQYF
clone size: -; J gene: TRBJ2-3; V gene: TRBV11-1; D gene: TRBD1; CDR3 DNA: TGTGCCAGCAGCTCGGGACAGATGTATGCCGATACGCAGTATTTT; CDR3 protein: CASSSGQMYADTQYF
clone size: -; J gene: TRBJ1-2; V gene: TRBV6-5; D gene: -; CDR3 DNA: TGTGCCAGCAGTTACTCGAATTCAGGGGAGGATGGCTACACCTTC; CDR3 protein: CASSYSNSGEDGYTF
clone size: -; J gene: TRBJ2-2; V gene: TRBV27; D gene: -; CDR3 DNA: TGTGCCAGCAGTTTCTATCCCGGAGCCGGGGAGCTGTTTTTT; CDR3 protein: CASSFYPGAGELFF
clone size: -; J gene: TRBJ1-1; V gene: TRBV18; D gene: -; CDR3 DNA: TGTGCCAGCTCACCCAATCCTACGCAGGGCAGAACTGAAGCTTTCTTT; CDR3 protein: CASSPNPTQGRTEAFF
clone size: -; J gene: TRBJ2-7; V gene: TRBV5-1; D gene: TRBD2; CDR3 DNA: TGCGCCAGCAGCGAGCAACCGGGACTAGAGGAATACGAGCAGTACTTC; CDR3 protein: CASSEQPGLEEYEQYF
clone size: -; J gene: TRBJ2-7; V gene: TRBV6-1; D gene: -; CDR3 DNA: TGTGCCAGCATCCGGACAGACAACTACGAGCAGTACTTC; CDR3 protein: CASIRTDNYEQYF
clone size: -; J gene: TRBJ2-1; V gene: TRBV9; D gene: -; CDR3 DNA: TGTGCCAGCAGCAAGTGGGACTTCTCCTACAATGAGCAGTTCTTC; CDR3 protein: CASSKWDFSYNEQFF
clone size: once; J gene: TRBJ2-5; V gene: TRBV9; D gene: -; CDR3 DNA: TGTGCCAGCAGCGTAGATCTTCCTGGAGAGACCCAGTACTTC; CDR3 protein: CASSVDLPGETQYF
clone size: -; J gene: TRBJ1-6; V gene: TRBV2; D gene: TRBD1; CDR3 DNA: TGTGCCAGCAGTGGACAGGGGGTTGGTTCACCCCTCCACTTT; CDR3 protein: CASSGQGVGSPLHF
clone size: -; J gene: TRBJ2-2; V gene: TRBV6-4; D gene: -; CDR3 DNA: TGTGCCAGCAGTGACGAGAACACCGGGGAGCTGTTTTTT; CDR3 protein: CASSDENTGELFF
clone size: -; J gene: TRBJ2-3; V gene: TRBV14; D gene: -; CDR3 DNA: TGTGCCAGCAGCCAAGTGAGTTTGAGCACGCAGTATTTT; CDR3 protein: CASSQVSLSTQYF
clone size: -; J gene: TRBJ2-3; V gene: TRBV28; D gene: -; CDR3 DNA: TGTGCCAGCAGTCTCCCCGGGAGATTAGGAGATACGCAGTATTTT; CDR3 protein: CASSLPGRLGDTQYF
clone size: -; J gene: TRBJ2-1; V gene: TRBV19; D gene: TRBD2; CDR3 DNA: TGTGCCAGTAGTATACTAGCGGGAGGGGGGGATGAGCAGTTCTTC; CDR3 protein: CASSILAGGGDEQFF
clone size: -; J gene: TRBJ2-5; V gene: TRBV14; D gene: -; CDR3 DNA: TGTGCCAGCAGCCAAGGGCACCGGGCGGGGACCCAGTACTTC; CDR3 protein: CASSQGHRAGTQYF
clone size: -; J gene: TRBJ2-5; V gene: TRBV19; D gene: TRBD1; CDR3 DNA: TGTGCCAGTAGTAGCAGACAGGGGGGAGAGACCCAGTACTTC; CDR3 protein: CASSSRQGGETQYF
clone size: -; J gene: TRBJ2-5; V gene: TRBV5-6; D gene: TRBD2; CDR3 DNA: TGTGCCAGCAGCCCCCTGGTGGGACTAGGGGGGGAGACCCAGTACTTC; CDR3 protein: CASSPLVGLGGETQYF
clone size: -; J gene: TRBJ1-2; V gene: TRBV18; D gene: -; CDR3 DNA: TGTGCCAGCTCACCACTTGCCCCCGACCCCGCCGGACAGTCCTATGGCTACACCTTC; CDR3 protein: CASSPLAPDPAGQSYGYTF
clone size: few; J gene: TRBJ2-7; V gene: TRBV9; D gene: -; CDR3 DNA: TGTGCCAGCAGCGTAGATGGGTTGGCGCAGTACTTC; CDR3 protein: CASSVDGLAQYF
clone size: -; J gene: TRBJ2-3; V gene: TRBV6-1; D gene: TRBD1; CDR3 DNA: TGTGCCAGCGTCGACAGGGAAAAGACAGATACGCAGTATTTT; CDR3 protein: CASVDREKTDTQYF
clone size: -; J gene: TRBJ2-7; V gene: TRBV27; D gene: -; CDR3 DNA: TGTGCCAGCAGTCCCGCAAGGCCCTACGAGCAGTACTTC; CDR3 protein: CASSPARPYEQYF
clone size: once; J gene: TRBJ2-2; V gene: TRBV27; D gene: TRBD2; CDR3 DNA: TGTGCCAGCAGCCCCGGGACTAGCCCCGGGGAGCTGTTTTTT; CDR3 protein: CASSPGTSPGELFF
clone size: -; J gene: TRBJ2-3; V gene: TRBV7-6; D gene: TRBD2; CDR3 DNA: TGTGCCAGCAGCCCTAGCGGGCTCACAGATACGCAGTATTTT; CDR3 protein: CASSPSGLTDTQYF
clone size: -; J gene: TRBJ1-5; V gene: TRBV4-3; D gene: TRBD1; CDR3 DNA: TGCGCCAGCAGCCGTGGACAGGACAATCAGCCCCAGCATTTT; CDR3 protein: CASSRGQDNQPQHF
clone size: -; J gene: TRBJ1-5; V gene: TRBV19; D gene: TRBD1; CDR3 DNA: TGTGCCAGTAAGCGACAGGGTAGGCAGCCCCAGCATTTT; CDR3 protein: CASKRQGRQPQHF